The 7 T cell receptor beta chains below come from one sample, sequenced in a study of shared clonotypes between healthy human individuals. CD45RO-negative, CCR7-selected cells formed the naive CD8 fraction, which excluded terminally differentiated effector memory CD45RA+ cells. Using immunoSEQ multiplex PCR, the repertoire was profiled, and TCRdb retains in-frame clones only, with some absent. This table holds some 2 million clones, about 95% found once. The material sequenced was naive CD8+ T cells sorted from blood. The source is a man younger than 35 in good health.

The chain carries TRBV5-1 and TRBJ2-1; 8 bases line up with TRBD1. Germline values: CDR1 SGHRS, CDR2 YFSETQ. The CDR3 is 14 amino acids. V shed 2 bases, J shed 7 bases, and the junction held 5 bases outside the gene matches. CDR3 sequence: CASSLRTGWNEQFF. The CDR3 region has the DNA TGCGCCAGCAGCTTAAGGACAGGGTGGAATGAGCAGTTCTTC.

In its sample, this clone was seen once. This rearrangement joins TRBV10-3 to TRBJ2-7; D is uncertain. The CDR3 is made up of 12 amino acids. V was shortened by 2 bases and J by 3 bases, with 5 bases between the two germline ends. Germline CDR1 ENHRY, CDR2 SYGVKD. CDR3: CAISEDNYEQYF. CDR3 in DNA: TGTGCCATCAGTGAGGACAACTACGAGCAGTACTTC.

This chain joins TRBV2 and TRBJ2-7; unclear D gene. Per the germline V gene, CDR1 is SNHLY and CDR2 is FYNNEI. The length of the CDR3 is 15 residues. Trimming took 6 bases from V and 7 from J, leaving 22 bases between them. As DNA, the CDR3 is TGTGCCAGCAGCCCAGGCCCCCTCGATGCCCTGGAGCAGTACTTC. This sequence encodes CASSPGPLDALEQYF.

The gene calls are TRBV6-5 and TRBJ1-2; D gene uncertain. CDR3 length: 13 residues. Germline loops: CDR1 MNHEY, CDR2 SVGAGI. Trimming left V 2 bases short and J 8 bases short, with 12 bases between. CDR3 in amino acids: CASSYIFGEGYTF. The CDR3 DNA reads TGTGCCAGCAGTTACATTTTCGGTGAAGGCTACACCTTC.

CDR3 nucleotides: TGTGCCAGCAGCGTAGCAGGGGCCCTGAACACTGAAGCTTTCTTT. As protein: CASSVAGALNTEAFF. The V and J genes are TRBV9 and TRBJ1-1, with D perhaps TRBD1 (6 bases). V was trimmed by 0 bases and J by 0 bases, leaving 9 bases between them. The CDR3 has 15 residues. In germline, CDR1 is SGDLS, CDR2 YYNGEE.

The chain couples TRBV6-1 to TRBJ2-1; D is undetermined. V lost 2 bases and J lost 0, with 11 bases in between. CDR3 length equals 16 residues. CDR1 is MNHNS and CDR2 is SASEGT in the germline V gene. In DNA form, the CDR3 reads TGTGCCAGCAGTGAATATGTGGAAAACTCCTACAATGAGCAGTTCTTC. As protein: CASSEYVENSYNEQFF.

The J gene is TRBJ2-1, the V gene TRBV4-3; 9 nucleotides agree with TRBD2. Germline CDR1 and CDR2: LGHNA and YSLEER. V dropped 4 bases and J dropped 4; count of bases not matched to a gene: 11. The CDR3 contains 17 residues. CDR3 loop: CASSPRLVAGAYNEQFF. For the CDR3, the DNA is TGCGCCAGCAGCCCCCGTTTGGTAGCGGGGGCATACAATGAGCAGTTCTTC.